These 27 T cell receptor beta chains were sequenced from one sample in a study of blood T cells in healthy people across ages. PCR was performed a second time for about 6 to 12 cycles using a sample-barcoded 5' primer and a J-beta primer mix. TCRdb recomputed calls from the 5' RACE reads with MiXCR, one row per CDR3 protein. Of about 1.4 million distinct CDR3 sequences listed, around 59% are singletons. The sample comprised blood. These receptors all come from a man aged 18 to 29 in good health.

This clonotype was observed a single time. The V call is TRBV14, the J call TRBJ2-7; D ambiguous. Germline lookup yields CDR1 SGHDN and CDR2 FVKESK. The CDR3 loop spans 12 amino acids. The germline V and J ends were trimmed by 8 bases and 7 bases, with 15 bases remaining between them. CDR3 sequence (DNA): TGTGCCAGCTCCGAGATCTACAATGAGCAGTACTTC. Its translation: CASSEIYNEQYF.

The chain is built from TRBV27 and TRBJ2-1; 8 bases line up with TRBD2. CDR3 length: 16 amino acids. The junction had 12 bases not matched to a gene; V was cut back by 5 bases and J by 6 bases. Germline-derived CDR1 and CDR2 are MNHEY and SMNVEV (reference sequence). The CDR3 DNA reads as TGTGCCAGCAGTCCCGGGGGCGGGAGGTTCCCCAATGAGCAGTTCTTC. As protein: CASSPGGGRFPNEQFF.

This clonotype was picked up a small number of times. The CDR3 DNA sequence: TGTGCCAGCAGATGGACGGAATACAATGAGCAGTTCTTC. Encoded protein: CASRWTEYNEQFF. The V gene is TRBV6-2 or TRBV6-3, the J gene TRBJ2-1, with D unclear. V shed 6 bases and J shed 4 bases, with 10 bases lying between them. CDR3 length: 13 residues. Per the germline V gene, CDR1 is MNHEY and CDR2 is SVGEGT.

In its sample, this clonotype was seen once. The chain employs TRBV28 and TRBJ1-2; tentatively, D is TRBD1 (5 bases). Germline V CDR1 and CDR2: MDHEN, SYDVKM. Trimming took 2 bases from V and 8 from J, leaving 18 bases between them. The CDR3 runs to 15 residues. This CDR3 is CASSLIKIGEAGYTF. The DNA of the CDR3 is TGTGCCAGCAGTTTAATCAAGATAGGGGAGGCGGGCTACACCTTC.

This clonotype was picked up one time. This chain connects TRBV6-5 to TRBJ2-3; 9 positions match TRBD2. This CDR3 is built from 15 residues. Germline assignment: CDR1 MNHEY and CDR2 SVGAGI. With V trimmed by 8 bases and J by 0 bases, 6 bases remained unmatched. The CDR3, as DNA: TGTGCCAGCTGCCCTAGCGGGATAAGCACAGATACGCAGTATTTT. Protein sequence: CASCPSGISTDTQYF.

The rearrangement links TRBV6-1 to TRBJ2-1; 8 positions agree with TRBD2. V was pared by 6 bases and J by 0 bases, with 7 bases of the junction left unmatched. Looked up from germline, CDR1 is MNHNS and CDR2 is SASEGT. CDR3 length equals 16 residues. The CDR3: CASRGLGESSYNEQFF. In DNA, the CDR3 is TGTGCCAGCAGGGGACTAGGGGAAAGCTCCTACAATGAGCAGTTCTTC.

This clonotype was seen a handful of times. The chain carries TRBV29-1 and TRBJ1-2; D unclear. V was shortened by 3 bases and J by 2 bases, with 10 bases between the two germline ends. The CDR3 sequence is 13 residues long. Germline values: CDR1 SQVTM, CDR2 ANQGSEA. The CDR3 loop reads CSVEGEGNYGYTF. The CDR3 DNA follows: TGCAGCGTTGAGGGAGAAGGGAACTATGGCTACACCTTC.

The chain has TRBV29-1 and TRBJ1-1; unclear D gene. V was pared by 6 bases and J by 1 base, with 9 bases between. The CDR3 covers 12 residues. The germline V gene has CDR1 SQVTM and CDR2 ANQGSEA. This CDR3 is CSVTIRNTEAFF. The CDR3 nucleotides read TGCAGCGTCACAATACGGAACACTGAAGCTTTCTTT. Full variable domain (outside the CDR3, taken from reference TRBV29-1 and TRBJ1-1): SAVISQKPSRDICQRGTSLTIQCQVDSQVTMMFWYRQQPGQSLTLIATANQGSEATYESGFVIDKFPISRPNLTFSTLTVSNMSPEDSSIYLCSVTIRNTEAFFGQGTRLTVV.

This clonotype came up a few times. This chain links TRBV5-1 with TRBJ1-2; 7 bases are shared with TRBD1. Germline CDR1 SGHRS, CDR2 YFSETQ. Trimming removed 4 bases from V and 5 bases from J; junction bases left unmatched: 8. CDR3 length equals 14 residues. CDR3 loop: CASSRQGGEYGYTF. CDR3 DNA: TGCGCCAGCAGCCGACAGGGAGGGGAGTATGGCTACACCTTC.

This chain uses TRBV6-2 or TRBV6-3 with TRBJ2-1; D gene uncertain. The CDR3 runs to 13 residues. Looked up from germline, CDR1 is MNHEY and CDR2 is SVGEGT. Trimming stripped 4 bases from V and 4 bases from J, with 8 bases between. The CDR3 sequence is CASSSQQYNEQFF. CDR3 DNA: TGTGCCAGCAGTTCACAGCAATACAATGAGCAGTTCTTC.

This clonotype appeared once. CDR3 bases: TGCGCCAGCAGTTATCTAGGCGGGAGCGCAGATACGCAGTATTTT. Its protein is CASSYLGGSADTQYF. The chain employs TRBV5-1 and TRBJ2-3, with TRBD2 matching 7 bases. CDR3 length equals 15 residues. Trimming cost V 5 bases and J 4 bases; bases outside gene matches: 10. CDR1 and CDR2 (germline): SGHRS, YFSETQ. The complete variable domain, with remaining parts taken from reference TRBV5-1 and TRBJ2-3, reads KAGVTQTPRYLIKTRGQQVTLSCSPISGHRSVSWYQQTPGQGLQFLFEYFSETQRNKGNFPGRFSGRQFSNSRSEMNVSTLELGDSALYLCASSYLGGSADTQYFGPGTRLTVL.

This clonotype was seen a few times. The chain uses TRBV4-2 and TRBJ2-5; D not resolved. Germline CDR1 and CDR2: LGHNA and YNFKEQ. The CDR3 is 17 residues long. Trimming stripped 4 bases from V and 1 base from J, with 19 bases between. CDR3 coding DNA: TGTGCCAGCAGCCCCTTGGGCTTAACAGAGTCCCAAGAGACCCAGTACTTC. Its protein product is CASSPLGLTESQETQYF.

The genes are TRBV4-3 and TRBJ1-2, with 11 nucleotides matching TRBD1. In germline, CDR1 is LGHNA, CDR2 YSLEER. With V trimmed by 5 bases and J by 4 bases, 9 bases remained unmatched. The CDR3 spans 16 residues. Here the CDR3 reads CASSFGAGQGGYGYTF. CDR3 DNA sequence: TGCGCCAGCAGCTTCGGGGCGGGACAGGGGGGCTATGGCTACACCTTC.

V and J are TRBV5-1 and TRBJ2-1; 8 bases are shared with TRBD2. V shed 2 bases, J shed 6 bases, and the junction held 13 bases outside the gene matches. Germline values: CDR1 SGHRS, CDR2 YFSETQ. The CDR3 is 17 amino acids. CDR3 DNA: TGCGCCAGCAGCTTTGGGGACCAGCGGGAGCTGCTCAATGAGCAGTTCTTC. Protein product: CASSFGDQRELLNEQFF.

This clonotype was seen more than once but under ten times. The chain couples TRBV6-2 or TRBV6-3 to TRBJ2-7, with D perhaps TRBD2 (5 bases). V shed 0 bases and J shed 6 bases, with 15 bases lying between them. Germline CDR1 and CDR2: MNHEY and SVGEGT. The CDR3 is 15 amino acids. CDR3 sequence reads: CASSYSSSASREQYF. CDR3 in DNA: TGTGCCAGCAGTTACTCCAGTTCGGCTAGCCGCGAGCAGTACTTC.

For this clonotype: One junction end does not reproduce the germline sequence, and a read error may be involved. This chain links TRBV7-6 with TRBJ1-1; tentatively, D is TRBD1 (5 bases). Germline V gives CDR1 SGHVS, CDR2 FNYEAQ. The CDR3 has 14 residues. The CDR3 bases are TGTGCCAGCAGCTATCAAGGGGAGAACACTGGAGCTTTCTTT. Residues: CASSYQGENTGAFF.

Written as DNA, the CDR3 is TGTGCCAGCAGCTTCAGGGGGCGGAGAGACGAGCAGTACTTC. Translated, it gives CASSFRGRRDEQYF. V is TRBV7-2 and J is TRBJ2-1, with 8 bases fitting TRBD1. The DNA end lines up better with TRBJ2-7; the J call may be wrong. Per the germline V gene, CDR1 is SGHTA and CDR2 is FQGNSA. This CDR3 spans 14 amino acids.

CDR3 in DNA: TGTGCCACTCGCGACACCGGGGAGCTGTTTTTT. Amino acid sequence: CATRDTGELFF. The V and J genes are TRBV24-1 and TRBJ2-2; unclear D gene. The CDR3 is made up of 11 amino acids. The germline gives CDR1 KGHDR, CDR2 SFDVKD. V was clipped by 10 bases and J by 3 bases, with 5 bases between them.

The chain uses TRBV4-3 and TRBJ1-5, with D perhaps matching TRBD1 (5 bases). This CDR3 has 16 amino acids. V was shortened by 0 bases and J by 5 bases, with 14 bases between the two germline ends. Germline V gene sequence: CDR1 LGHNA, CDR2 YSLEER. Here the CDR3 DNA reads TGCGCCAGCAGCCAAGATTTATCACAGGTTGATCAGCCCCAGCATTTT. Residues: CASSQDLSQVDQPQHF.

The chain links TRBV7-2 to TRBJ1-2; TRBD1 aligns across 9 bases. The V segment lost 5 bases and the J segment 8 bases; nucleotides outside the gene matches: 6. CDR1 SGHTA and CDR2 FQGNSA come from the germline V gene. The CDR3 has 13 residues. This CDR3 is CASSRTGGFGYTF. The CDR3 DNA reads TGTGCCAGCAGCAGAACAGGGGGCTTCGGCTACACCTTC.

The chain couples TRBV28 to TRBJ2-7; weak D call: TRBD2 (6 bases). There are 11 residues in the CDR3. V gave up 8 bases and J gave up 3 bases, with 8 bases separating them. The V gene's germline CDR1 is MDHEN and CDR2 SYDVKM. CDR3 protein: CASRGFYEQYF. The CDR3 coding sequence is TGTGCCAGCCGGGGGTTCTACGAGCAGTACTTC.

The chain joins TRBV5-1 to TRBJ2-7, with TRBD1 identical over 8 bases. V dropped 4 bases and J dropped 4; count of bases not matched to a gene: 10. Germline loops: CDR1 SGHRS, CDR2 YFSETQ. The CDR3 runs to 15 residues. CDR3 DNA sequence: TGCGCCAGCAGCGGCAGACAGGGGATAGGGTACGAGCAGTACTTC. It yields the protein CASSGRQGIGYEQYF.

CDR3 nucleotides: TGTGCCAGCAGCCCGGCACGGGGAAGAGGGTATCCAATCTCTGGGGCCAACGTCCTGACTTTC. Residues: CASSPARGRGYPISGANVLTF. This rearrangement joins TRBV11-2 to TRBJ2-6; tentatively, D is TRBD2 (5 bases). With 5 bases removed from V and 0 bases from J, the gap between germline ends came to 26 bases. This CDR3 region has 21 residues. CDR1 and CDR2 from the germline V gene are SGHAT and FQNNGV.

Only one count was recorded for this clonotype. The V gene is TRBV25-1, the J gene TRBJ2-1, with 7 bases fitting TRBD1. The better agreement between TRBJ2-7 and the DNA end casts doubt on the J call. Per germline, CDR1 MGHDK and CDR2 SYGVNS. This CDR3 comprises 15 residues. CDR3 coding DNA: TGTGCCAGCAGTGAAACAGGGGTTGGGGTGGGCGAGCAGTACTTC. It is translated as CASSETGVGVGEQYF.

The chain combines TRBV5-6 with TRBJ1-2; unclear D gene. Deletions cut 0 bases from V and 2 bases from J, with 8 bases between. Germline loops: CDR1 SGHDT, CDR2 YYEEEE. This CDR3 has 14 residues. CDR3 nucleotides: TGTGCCAGCAGCTTGGCTCAGCTCAACTATGGCTACACCTTC. Residues: CASSLAQLNYGYTF.

J is TRBJ2-7 and V is TRBV6-5, with 9 bases identical to TRBD2. Germline-derived CDR1 and CDR2 are MNHEY and SVGAGI. J lost 2 bases, V lost 6 bases, and 11 bases had no gene match. The CDR3 covers 16 residues. DNA for the CDR3: TGTGCCAGCAGAGCACCCGGGACTAGCTATACCTACGAGCAGTACTTC. Residues: CASRAPGTSYTYEQYF.

This clonotype was picked up one time. A much bigger clone sits one base away, suggesting this may be a read error. The gene calls are TRBV29-1 and TRBJ1-2; 9 bases are shared with TRBD1. The CDR3 sequence is 14 residues long. Germline V gives CDR1 SQVTM, CDR2 ANQGSEA. This CDR3 is CSVEEGQGNYGHTF. CDR3 DNA sequence: TGCAGCGTTGAAGAGGGACAGGGAAACTATGGCCACACCTTC.